This T cell receptor (beta chain) was recovered during a study of shared clonotypes between healthy human individuals. To note about this clone: The antigen is undetermined.

CDR1 is SGHRS and CDR2 is YFSETQ in the germline V gene. The CDR3 extends over 15 amino acids. Between the trimmed V and J ends, which lost 2 bases and 11 bases, there was a span of 22 bases. The donors, all of them Caucasian adults, lived in Nashville, Tennessee. From CD4+ cells came CD45RA+ naive and CD45RA-negative memory subsets. Study outcomes and limitations: Incompleteness in sorted-subset sequencing, despite large depth, was shown by rarefaction. Only blood underwent sampling, and tissue repertoires likely differ.

Clones were read by immunoSEQ multiplex PCR, and TCRdb kept only the in-frame ones, dropping some. This table has approximately 2.3 million clones, 80% to 95% appearing once. J is TRBJ1-1 and V is TRBV5-1; perhaps TRBD1 as D (6 bases). Sequenced sample: naive CD4+ T cells from PBMCs. Subset reported: CD45RA+ positively selected. This TCR was recovered from a man aged 18 to 35 in good health. Some clones in this sample may be carry-over from other donors' samples. The CDR3 here is CASSLQGLFSDGAFF. As DNA, the CDR3 is TGCGCCAGCAGCTTACAGGGACTATTCTCCGATGGGGCTTTCTTT.